The 20 T cell receptor beta chains presented below share a single source sample, sequenced in a study of STAT5B mutations in CD4+ large granular lymphocyte leukemia. Only in-frame clones appear in the TCRdb table, and some are missing; sequencing was by immunoSEQ multiplex PCR. The table includes tens of thousands of clones, roughly 80% detected once. Specimen: CD4+ T cells from blood buffy coats. The receptors were sampled from a human donor in good health.

The V and J genes are TRBV11-2 and TRBJ2-3, with D possibly called TRBD1 or TRBD2 (6 bases each). The CDR3 has 17 amino acids. Germline values: CDR1 SGHAT, CDR2 FQNNGV. Trimming stripped 3 bases from V and 9 bases from J, with 25 bases between. The CDR3 loop reads CASSFVTGARVRGTQYF. The CDR3 DNA reads TGTGCCAGCAGCTTTGTGACGGGGGCCCGGGTCCGGGGCACGCAGTATTTT.

J is TRBJ2-3 and V is TRBV6-4; 9 positions agree with TRBD2. This CDR3 spans 14 amino acids. Per the germline V gene, CDR1 is MRHNA and CDR2 is SNTAGT. V gave up 6 bases and J gave up 8 bases; unmatched junction bases: 9. Here the CDR3 reads CASRVIAGVATQYF. The DNA of the CDR3 is TGTGCCAGCAGAGTAATAGCGGGAGTTGCTACGCAGTATTTT.

V usage is TRBV7-3 and J usage is TRBJ2-4; the D gene is possibly TRBD1 (5 bases). V was cut by 2 bases and J by 8 bases, with 10 bases left in between. From germline, CDR1 is SGHTA and CDR2 FQGTGA. The CDR3 is made up of 13 amino acids. The CDR3 loop reads CASSLGEGDIQYF. The CDR3 nucleotides are TGTGCCAGCAGCTTAGGGGAAGGGGACATTCAGTACTTC.

This clone was observed a handful of times. This chain links TRBV7-3 with TRBJ1-1; 10 bases are a match to TRBD1. CDR1 is SGHTA and CDR2 is FQGTGA in the germline V gene. CDR3 size: 16 residues. V lost 5 bases, J lost 3 bases, and 9 bases stayed unmatched. The CDR3 DNA reads as TGTGCCAGCAGCCCAACCGGGACAGGGGTTGACACTGAAGCTTTCTTT. Its translation: CASSPTGTGVDTEAFF.

The V gene is TRBV6-5, the J gene TRBJ2-5; TRBD2 might be the D (6 bases). Germline CDR1 MNHEY, CDR2 SVGAGI. Trimming cost V 10 bases and J 1 base, with 10 bases left between them. The CDR3 loop spans 12 amino acids. CDR3 sequence (DNA): TGTGCCACTGGGGGAGGCCAAGAGACCCAGTACTTC. This encodes CATGGGQETQYF.

The chain employs TRBV7-3 and TRBJ2-1, with 7 bases fitting TRBD2. Germline CDR1 is SGHTA and CDR2 is FQGTGA. The ends lost 2 bases at V and 7 bases at J; junction bases unmatched: 5. The CDR3 contains 14 residues. CDR3 sequence: CASSLAGEINEQFF. The CDR3 DNA reads as TGTGCCAGCAGCTTAGCGGGGGAGATTAATGAGCAGTTCTTC.

This clone occurred a few times. The chain carries TRBV29-1 and TRBJ2-7, with 10 bases aligning to TRBD1. The J segment lost 3 bases and the V segment lost 8 bases, leaving 10 bases of the junction unmatched. The CDR3 is made up of 14 amino acids. Germline V gene data show CDR1 as SQVTM and CDR2 as ANQGSEA. The chain's CDR3 is CSFQSTGGSYEQYF. The DNA for the CDR3 is TGCAGCTTCCAGTCGACAGGGGGCAGCTACGAGCAGTACTTC.

The chain is built from TRBV28 and TRBJ1-2, with D maybe TRBD1 (6 bases). The ends were cut back, 2 bases at V and 4 bases at J, with 11 bases in the middle. CDR1 is MDHEN and CDR2 is SYDVKM in the germline V gene. The CDR3 length is 14 residues. CDR3 region: CASSLTGQGYGYTF. CDR3 coding DNA: TGTGCCAGCAGTTTAACAGGGCAGGGCTATGGCTACACCTTC.

V gene TRBV6-5 combines with J gene TRBJ2-2, with D maybe TRBD1 (6 bases). CDR1 is MNHEY, CDR2 SVGAGI, per germline. The V and J ends lost 7 bases and 5 bases respectively, with 11 bases between them. The CDR3 runs to 13 residues. CDR3 region: CASMTGATGELFF. The CDR3 DNA reads as TGTGCCAGCATGACAGGAGCGACCGGGGAGCTGTTTTTT.

The V and J genes are TRBV5-1 and TRBJ2-2; TRBD2 matches 7 bases. Germline V gene lookup returns CDR1 SGHRS and CDR2 YFSETQ. With 3 bases clipped from V and 0 bases from J, the junction kept 8 bases outside the gene matches. The CDR3 runs to 17 residues. The CDR3 DNA reads as TGCGCCAGCAGCTCTTCTAGCGGTCTCGCGAACACCGGGGAGCTGTTTTTT. This sequence encodes CASSSSSGLANTGELFF.

The chain carries TRBV5-5 and TRBJ1-2; a weak D match, TRBD1 (5 bases). Germline V gene sequence: CDR1 SGHKS, CDR2 YYEKEE (reference sequence). Trimming shortened V by 0 bases and J by 8 bases, and 17 bases separated the two germline ends. There are 15 residues in the CDR3. The CDR3 region has the DNA TGTGCCAGCAGCTTGGGAGGGGCAGGAGTTAGAGGCTACACCTTC. Encoded protein: CASSLGGAGVRGYTF.

The V call is TRBV7-6, the J call TRBJ2-3, with D unresolved. Germline CDR1 reads SGHVS; CDR2 reads FNYEAQ. The CDR3 is 15 amino acids. V dropped 2 bases and J dropped 0 bases, with 9 bases sitting between them. CDR3 nucleotides: TGTGCCAGCAGCTTAAGAACTTCCAGCACAGATACGCAGTATTTT. Encoded protein: CASSLRTSSTDTQYF.

The CDR3 DNA is TGTGCCAGCAACCGACAGCAGTTTGGAAACACCATATATTTT. Encoded protein: CASNRQQFGNTIYF. The gene calls are TRBV28 and TRBJ1-3; TRBD1 is a possible D gene (5 bases). Trimming removed 7 bases at V and 3 bases at J, with 13 bases between. Looked up from germline, CDR1 is MDHEN and CDR2 is SYDVKM. This CDR3 has 14 residues. The variable domain in full, completed from reference TRBV28 and TRBJ1-3, reads DVKVTQSSRYLVKRTGEKVFLECVQDMDHENMFWYRQDPGLGLRLIYFSYDVKMKEKGDIPEGYSVSREKKERFSLILESASTNQTSMYLCASNRQQFGNTIYFGEGSWLTVV.

V gene TRBV13 combines with J gene TRBJ1-2, with D unresolved. The CDR3 length is 14 residues. The germline V and J ends were trimmed by 1 base and 5 bases, with 11 bases remaining between them. From germline, CDR1 is PRHDT and CDR2 FYEKMQ (reference sequence). The CDR3 sequence: CASSLAGQRYGYTF. The CDR3 DNA follows: TGTGCCAGCAGCTTAGCTGGGCAGAGGTATGGCTACACCTTC.

The chain recombines TRBV5-4 with TRBJ1-1; 8 positions match TRBD1. The CDR3 contains 16 residues. CDR1 is SGHNT, CDR2 YYREEE, per germline (reference sequence). V was clipped by 0 bases and J by 1 base; unmatched bases: 5. CDR3 in amino acids: CASSLAGQGWNTEAFF. The CDR3 nucleotides read TGTGCCAGCAGCTTGGCCGGACAGGGCTGGAACACTGAAGCTTTCTTT.

This clone was observed a few times. This sequence joins TRBV6-5 and TRBJ2-2; D might be TRBD1 (6 bases). The V gene lost 4 bases and the J gene lost 4 bases, with 16 bases spanning the gap. CDR3 length equals 16 residues. Germline CDR1 MNHEY, CDR2 SVGAGI. CDR3 loop: CASSSLAGDRTGELFF. The CDR3 DNA reads as TGTGCCAGCAGTTCTCTTGCAGGGGACCGCACCGGGGAGCTGTTTTTT.

This rearrangement joins TRBV7-9 to TRBJ2-7; D gene uncertain. Trimming removed 2 bases from V and 7 bases from J, with 9 bases in between. Per germline, CDR1 SEHNR and CDR2 FQNEAQ (reference sequence). The CDR3 spans 12 residues. CDR3 in DNA: TGTGCCAGCAGCTTATCTATGCGAGAGCAGTACTTC. Protein sequence: CASSLSMREQYF.

The V gene is TRBV7-6, the J gene TRBJ2-1; D perhaps matches TRBD2 (5 bases). Trimming took off 7 bases at V and 6 bases at J, with 16 bases between the two ends. CDR3 size: 14 residues. Germline CDR1 reads SGHVS; CDR2 reads FNYEAQ. CDR3 in amino acids: CASTSDPRANEQFF. The CDR3 region has the DNA TGTGCCAGCACCTCCGACCCGCGGGCCAATGAGCAGTTCTTC.

The genes are TRBV6-1 and TRBJ2-1; D unclear. Per germline, CDR1 MNHNS and CDR2 SASEGT. CDR3 size: 15 residues. V gave up 0 bases and J gave up 0 bases, with 6 bases separating them. CDR3 sequence reads: CASSEAVSSYNEQFF. CDR3 coding DNA: TGTGCCAGCAGTGAAGCCGTAAGCTCCTACAATGAGCAGTTCTTC.

This clone was seen just once. This chain connects TRBV15 to TRBJ2-7; D call uncertain. Germline V gives CDR1 LNHNV, CDR2 YYDKDF (reference sequence). The CDR3 is 11 amino acids. The ends were cut back, 4 bases at V and 3 bases at J, with 4 bases in the middle. The DNA of the CDR3 is TGTGCCACCAGCATGGGCTACGAGCAGTACTTC. This encodes CATSMGYEQYF.